The 31 T cell receptor beta chains presented below share a single source sample, sequenced in a study of glioma-infiltrating T cells after dendritic cell vaccination. Time point denoted: after dendritic cell vaccination, including at tumor progression/relapse. The data were produced by immunoSEQ multiplex PCR, yet TCRdb's version contains in-frame clones alone and is incomplete. The sample holds about 58,000 clones, roughly 80% seen once. The input for sequencing was blood, taken after dendritic cell vaccination. These receptors were taken from a human donor with glioblastoma.

The rearrangement uses TRBV4-2 and TRBJ2-5; TRBD2 matches 12 bases. Trimming at V came to 1 base and at J to 3 bases, leaving 9 bases not matched to a gene. Germline CDR1 reads LGHNA; CDR2 reads YNFKEQ. This CDR3 comprises 18 residues. CDR3 in amino acids: CASSQVPSGGAAEETQYF. CDR3 coding DNA: TGTGCCAGCAGCCAAGTTCCTAGCGGGGGGGCCGCTGAAGAGACCCAGTACTTC.

This rearrangement joins TRBV4-1 to TRBJ2-5, with 10 positions matching TRBD2. Per germline, CDR1 MGHRA and CDR2 YSYEKL. The V gene end was trimmed by 2 bases and the J gene end by 4 bases; junction bases not matched to a gene: 7. The CDR3 extends over 16 amino acids. CDR3 region: CASSQSKRGGRETQYF. The CDR3 DNA sequence: TGCGCCAGCAGCCAATCGAAGCGGGGGGGCAGAGAGACCCAGTACTTC.

The gene calls are TRBV25-1 and TRBJ1-1; 7 bases match TRBD1. CDR1 is MGHDK, CDR2 SYGVNS, per germline. The CDR3 runs to 13 residues. The ends lost 5 bases at V and 6 bases at J; junction bases unmatched: 6. The CDR3, as DNA: TGTGCCAGCAGTCAGGGGGAGGTTGCTGAAGCTTTCTTT. Protein sequence: CASSQGEVAEAFF.

The chain employs TRBV15 and TRBJ2-7, with D possibly being TRBD1 (7 bases). Germline V CDR1 and CDR2: LNHNV, YYDKDF (reference sequence). There are 15 residues in the CDR3. V lost 6 bases, J lost 4 bases, and 19 bases lay in between. Written as DNA, the CDR3 is TGTGCCACCAGTAATGTGCGGGACAGTCTATACGAGCAGTACTTC. Its translation: CATSNVRDSLYEQYF. Full variable domain (outside the CDR3, taken from reference TRBV15 and TRBJ2-7): DAMVIQNPRYQVTQFGKPVTLSCSQTLNHNVMYWYQQKSSQAPKLLFHYYDKDFNNEADTPDNFQSRRPNTSFCFLDIRSPGLGDTAMYLCATSNVRDSLYEQYFGPGTRLTVT.

CDR3 amino acids: CASSSESQGRAFF. The CDR3 DNA follows: TGCGCCAGCAGCTCCGAGTCTCAGGGAAGGGCTTTCTTT. This rearrangement joins TRBV5-1 to TRBJ1-1; D perhaps matches TRBD1 (5 bases). The CDR3 runs 13 residues. The V and J ends lost 3 bases and 11 bases respectively, with 17 bases between them. Germline CDR1 SGHRS, CDR2 YFSETQ.

The chain joins TRBV19 to TRBJ1-1; D gene unclear. V shed 4 bases and J shed 3 bases, with 12 bases lying between them. This CDR3 spans 14 amino acids. Looked up from germline, CDR1 is LNHDA and CDR2 is SQIVND (reference sequence). The CDR3 bases are TGTGCCAGTAGTACACGGAGTAGTTACACTGAAGCTTTCTTT. It specifies CASSTRSSYTEAFF.

This clone was detected only a few times. One junction end disagrees with the germline gene, perhaps due to a read error. The J gene is TRBJ1-2, the V gene TRBV7-9, with D possibly being TRBD1 (5 bases). The CDR3 has 12 residues. CDR1 and CDR2 from the germline V gene are SEHNR and FQNEAQ (reference sequence). In nucleotides, the CDR3 is TGTGCCAGCAGCTTAGATGGCAGGGATCACCCCTTC. Residues: CASSLDGRDHPF.

This clone has more than one count but fewer than ten. The chain recombines TRBV19 with TRBJ1-3; no clear D. CDR3 length: 14 amino acids. Per germline, CDR1 LNHDA and CDR2 SQIVND (reference sequence). V lost 7 bases, J lost 1 base, and 11 bases lay in between. CDR3 in DNA: TGTGCCAGTAACGAGGGAACTTCTGGAAACACCATATATTTT. This sequence encodes CASNEGTSGNTIYF. Variable domain in full (rest from reference TRBV19 and TRBJ1-3): DGGITQSPKYLFRKEGQNVTLSCEQNLNHDAMYWYRQDPGQGLRLIYYSQIVNDFQKGDIAEGYSVSREKKESFPLTVTSAQKNPTAFYLCASNEGTSGNTIYFGEGSWLTVV.

The chain couples TRBV6-5 to TRBJ2-7; TRBD1 matches at 7 bases. The CDR3 has 15 residues. CDR1 and CDR2 from the germline V gene are MNHEY and SVGAGI. V was pared by 1 base and J by 3 bases, with 6 bases of the junction left unmatched. The CDR3 reads CASSYFSGGLYEQYF. The DNA of the CDR3 is TGTGCCAGCAGTTACTTCTCAGGGGGTCTCTACGAGCAGTACTTC.

The chain carries TRBV30 and TRBJ1-6, with TRBD1 matching over 10 bases. CDR3 length: 15 amino acids. Germline CDR1 and CDR2: GTSNPN and SVGIG (reference sequence). V lost 1 base, J lost 14 bases, and 11 bases stayed unmatched. The CDR3 DNA is TGTGCCTGGAGTGGACAGGGGGCCCTTTCGGCATCCCTCCACTTT. Translated: CAWSGQGALSASLHF.

This sequence joins TRBV7-9 and TRBJ1-2; TRBD1 matches 7 bases. The V gene end was trimmed by 6 bases and the J gene end by 2 bases; junction bases not matched to a gene: 3. The germline V gene encodes CDR1 SEHNR and CDR2 FQNEAQ (reference sequence). The CDR3 runs 13 residues. In DNA, the CDR3 is TGTGCCAGCAGGGCAGGGGGAAACTATGGCTACACCTTC. Encoded protein: CASRAGGNYGYTF.

The chain has TRBV27 and TRBJ1-2, with 10 bases fitting TRBD1. Germline V gene lookup returns CDR1 MNHEY and CDR2 SMNVEV (reference sequence). The CDR3 covers 13 residues. After removal of 4 bases from V and 8 bases from J, the junction contained 4 bases not matched to a gene. The CDR3 sequence is CASSSRTGGGYTF. CDR3 in DNA: TGTGCCAGCAGTTCTCGGACAGGGGGAGGCTACACCTTC.

The chain combines TRBV7-2 with TRBJ2-7; possible D gene TRBD2, 6 bases. Trimming took off 10 bases at V and 5 bases at J, with 18 bases between the two ends. This CDR3 spans 13 amino acids. CDR1 and CDR2 from the germline V gene are SGHTA and FQGNSA. CDR3 DNA: TGTGCCACCTCCCGGGGGAATGAAGACGAGCAGTACTTC. This gives the protein CATSRGNEDEQYF.

This sequence joins TRBV2 and TRBJ1-2; D unclear. The CDR3 is 14 residues long. Trimming cost V 7 bases and J 3 bases, with 15 bases left between them. Germline lookup yields CDR1 SNHLY and CDR2 FYNNEI. In nucleotides, the CDR3 is TGTGCCAGCATTGAGGGCAGGCAGTACTATGGCTACACCTTC. Translated, it gives CASIEGRQYYGYTF.

The CDR3 protein is CASSRPSNSNSPLHF. For the CDR3, the DNA is TGCGCCAGCAGCCGCCCAAGCAACAGCAATTCACCCCTCCACTTT. The rearrangement joins TRBV4-1 to TRBJ1-6; D is undetermined. V lost 4 bases, J lost 7 bases, and 14 bases lay in between. The CDR3 consists of 15 residues. The germline gives CDR1 MGHRA, CDR2 YSYEKL.

This sequence joins TRBV7-3 and TRBJ1-4; 10 positions agree with TRBD1. Germline V CDR1 and CDR2: SGHTA, FQGTGA. This CDR3 region has 14 residues. After removal of 6 bases from V and 6 bases from J, the junction contained 4 bases not matched to a gene. DNA for the CDR3: TGTGCCAGCAGTCGCGGGACAGGGGATGAAAAACTGTTTTTT. Protein product: CASSRGTGDEKLFF.

This clone was counted a few times. The chain combines TRBV7-2 with TRBJ1-6, with 8 bases that match TRBD1. J lost 10 bases, V lost 6 bases, and 8 bases had no gene match. The CDR3 runs 14 residues. Germline V gene sequence: CDR1 SGHTA, CDR2 FQGNSA. The CDR3 loop reads CASSFTGGESPLHF. The CDR3, as DNA: TGTGCCAGCAGTTTCACAGGGGGGGAGTCACCCCTCCACTTT. Complete variable domain (other parts from reference TRBV7-2 and TRBJ1-6): GAGVSQSPSNKVTEKGKDVELRCDPISGHTALYWYRQSLGQGLEFLIYFQGNSAPDKSGLPSDRFSAERTGGSVSTLTIQRTQQEDSAVYLCASSFTGGESPLHFGNGTRLTVT.

J is TRBJ1-5 and V is TRBV19; 8 nucleotides align to TRBD1. V was clipped by 5 bases and J by 7 bases; unmatched bases: 7. Germline V lookup: CDR1 LNHDA, CDR2 SQIVND (reference sequence). The CDR3 consists of 14 residues. DNA of the CDR3: TGTGCCAGTAGTTTAACAGGGGGGGGACAGCCCCAGCATTTT. Translating it yields CASSLTGGGQPQHF.

The chain has TRBV6-5 and TRBJ2-1, with 11 bases identical to TRBD2. CDR1 and CDR2 from the germline V gene are MNHEY and SVGAGI. With 0 bases clipped from V and 7 bases from J, the junction kept 5 bases outside the gene matches. This CDR3 region has 16 residues. CDR3 sequence: CASSYSSGGATNEQFF. The CDR3 DNA reads TGTGCCAGCAGTTACTCTAGCGGGGGGGCTACGAATGAGCAGTTCTTC.

V is TRBV5-4 and J is TRBJ2-7; TRBD2 aligns across 9 bases. The CDR3 contains 15 residues. Germline values: CDR1 SGHNT, CDR2 YYREEE (reference sequence). V was pared by 0 bases and J by 2 bases, with 3 bases of the junction left unmatched. The CDR3 sequence: CASSLGAGGAYEQYF. DNA for the CDR3: TGTGCCAGCAGCTTGGGTGCGGGGGGGGCCTACGAGCAGTACTTC.

A few counts support this clone. The J gene is TRBJ1-3, the V gene TRBV5-1; 8 nucleotides line up with TRBD1. In germline, CDR1 is SGHRS, CDR2 YFSETQ. The CDR3 runs 15 residues. The V gene end was trimmed by 4 bases and the J gene end by 3 bases; junction bases not matched to a gene: 6. The CDR3 is CASSADRGSGNTIYF. The CDR3 nucleotides are TGCGCCAGCAGCGCCGACAGGGGTAGTGGAAACACCATATATTTT.

This clone was seen a single time. The chain uses TRBV6-4 and TRBJ1-2; the match to TRBD1 covers 8 bases. Germline trimming cut 2 bases from V and 4 bases from J; bases unmatched to any gene: 3. Germline-derived CDR1 and CDR2 are MRHNA and SNTAGT. CDR3 length equals 14 residues. CDR3 region: CASSDNTGGYGYTF. CDR3 bases: TGTGCCAGCAGTGACAATACAGGGGGCTATGGCTACACCTTC.

J is TRBJ2-3 and V is TRBV18; 12 nucleotides match TRBD2. Germline assignment: CDR1 KGHSH and CDR2 LQKENI. CDR3 length: 17 amino acids. The V and J ends lost 1 base and 1 base, in that order; junction bases with no gene match: 3. This CDR3 reads CASSPLLAGGGTDTQYF. The CDR3 nucleotides read TGTGCCAGCTCACCACTACTAGCGGGGGGTGGCACAGATACGCAGTATTTT. Looking up the rest from reference TRBV18 and TRBJ2-3 gives the full variable domain: NAGVMQNPRHLVRRRGQEARLRCSPMKGHSHVYWYRQLPEEGLKFMVYLQKENIIDESGMPKERFSAEFPKEGPSILRIQQVVRGDSAAYFCASSPLLAGGGTDTQYFGPGTRLTVL.

V usage is TRBV5-1 and J usage is TRBJ2-1; 9 nucleotides line up with TRBD1. The junction had 9 bases not matched to a gene; V was cut back by 1 base and J by 10 bases. From germline, CDR1 is SGHRS and CDR2 YFSETQ. The CDR3 length is 15 residues. In nucleotides, the CDR3 is TGCGCCAGCAGCTTGTTTGGACAGGGGCTAGGCGAGCAGTTCTTC. Residues: CASSLFGQGLGEQFF.

This clone appeared a few times. The rearrangement links TRBV6-5 to TRBJ1-1; D gene uncertain. CDR3 length: 14 amino acids. V dropped 2 bases and J dropped 3 bases, with 10 bases sitting between them. The germline CDR1 and CDR2 sequences are MNHEY and SVGAGI. CDR3 loop: CASSYAGVDTEAFF. The CDR3 nucleotides read TGTGCCAGCAGTTACGCGGGAGTGGACACTGAAGCTTTCTTT.

The chain combines TRBV12-5 with TRBJ1-1; D remains ambiguous. This CDR3 is 13 amino acids long. The germline gives CDR1 LGHNT, CDR2 FRNRAP. The V gene lost 0 bases and the J gene lost 8 bases, with 10 bases spanning the gap. Written as DNA, the CDR3 is TGTGCTAGTGGTTTGGTCTTGGGCGTAGAAGCTTTCTTT. It codes for CASGLVLGVEAFF.

The chain employs TRBV4-1 and TRBJ1-4, with 11 bases aligning to TRBD1. CDR3 length: 17 residues. Germline V lookup: CDR1 MGHRA, CDR2 YSYEKL. V shed 2 bases and J 8 bases; nucleotides not matched to a gene: 10. In nucleotides, the CDR3 is TGCGCCAGCAGCCAACCTATTAGGGACAGGGGGAGGGAAAAACTGTTTTTT. Translation gives CASSQPIRDRGREKLFF.

The chain is built from TRBV2 and TRBJ1-1; D is unclear. Germline assignment: CDR1 SNHLY and CDR2 FYNNEI. The V gene lost 7 bases and the J gene lost 2 bases, with 8 bases spanning the gap. The CDR3 runs to 12 residues. The CDR3 nucleotides are TGTGCCAGCATCCGGGTCAACACTGAAGCTTTCTTT. Translation: CASIRVNTEAFF.

V and J are TRBV10-3 and TRBJ1-1, with D possibly matching TRBD1 (6 bases). The germline CDR1 and CDR2 sequences are ENHRY and SYGVKD. The CDR3 length is 14 residues. The ends were cut back, 6 bases at V and 4 bases at J, with 15 bases in the middle. DNA of the CDR3: TGTGCCATCAGGAAGACAGGCGACGGCACTGAAGCTTTCTTT. Translated, it gives CAIRKTGDGTEAFF.

This clone was detected a few times. The CDR3 DNA is TGTGCCAGTAGTACGATGGGACAGGGGAGCTACGAGCAGTACTTC. Encoded protein: CASSTMGQGSYEQYF. This chain uses TRBV19 with TRBJ2-5, with 10 bases identical to TRBD1. Judging by the DNA end, TRBJ2-7 fits better; the J call may be wrong. Germline assignment: CDR1 LNHDA and CDR2 SQIVND (reference sequence). The CDR3 is 15 residues long.

For this clone: At one end, the junction sequence differs from germline, possibly due to a read error. The V and J genes are TRBV9 and TRBJ2-3, with 12 bases lining up with TRBD2. Germline V gene data show CDR1 as SGDLS and CDR2 as YYNGEE. This CDR3 comprises 17 residues. CDR3 sequence (DNA): TGTGCCAGCAGCGTAGGTTACAACTTCGCTAGCGGGGGGGCCAAGGATTTT. As protein: CASSVGYNFASGGAKDF.